This passage covers 31 T cell receptor beta chains from one sample sequenced in a study of cytomegalovirus exposure and HLA in healthy donors. The PCR made use of 60 Vbeta and 13 Jbeta primers. Assay: immunoSEQ multiplex PCR; the TCRdb copy retains only in-frame clones and omits some. The sample records about 120,000 clones, 80% being singletons. Sequencing was done on a sample of PBMCs. These receptors were taken from a man aged 25 to 40 in good health and CMV-seronegative.

The chain has TRBV6-6 and TRBJ1-2; D is unresolved. CDR1 is MNHNY, CDR2 SVGAGI, per germline (reference sequence). The CDR3 consists of 14 residues. Trimming pared 7 bases from V and 2 bases from J, leaving 14 bases between. This CDR3 is CASKGGRSNYGYTF. The CDR3 DNA follows: TGTGCCAGCAAAGGAGGACGTTCCAACTATGGCTACACCTTC.

The genes are TRBV7-9 and TRBJ2-7; possible D gene TRBD1, 5 bases. Trimming removed 5 bases at V and 2 bases at J, with 16 bases between. The CDR3 consists of 15 residues. The germline gives CDR1 SEHNR, CDR2 FQNEAQ (reference sequence). This chain's CDR3 is CASSHSPTGAYEQYF. Here the CDR3 DNA reads TGTGCCAGCAGCCATAGTCCCACAGGCGCCTACGAGCAGTACTTC.

This clone was observed once. This chain uses TRBV27 with TRBJ2-2; the match to TRBD1 covers 10 bases. Germline CDR1 and CDR2: MNHEY and SMNVEV (reference sequence). This CDR3 contains 16 residues. The V segment lost 5 bases and the J segment 6 bases; nucleotides outside the gene matches: 9. The CDR3 protein is CASSPGTGAGPGELFF. CDR3 sequence (DNA): TGTGCCAGCAGTCCCGGGACAGGGGCCGGTCCCGGGGAGCTGTTTTTT.

V is TRBV9 and J is TRBJ1-3; TRBD1 might be the D (6 bases). This CDR3 spans 15 amino acids. V was shortened by 0 bases and J by 7 bases, with 14 bases between the two germline ends. Germline lookup yields CDR1 SGDLS and CDR2 YYNGEE. CDR3 nucleotides: TGTGCCAGCAGCGTAGGGGCAGGGGCGGCGAACACCATATATTTT. This gives the protein CASSVGAGAANTIYF.

This clone turned up a few times. The V gene is TRBV23-1, the J gene TRBJ2-2; 7 bases fit TRBD1. TRBV23-1 is an ORF; its function is uncertain. With 3 bases clipped from V and 2 bases from J, the junction kept 6 bases outside the gene matches. The CDR3 has 16 amino acids. The CDR3 sequence is CASSQTRDRNTGELFF. For the CDR3, the DNA is TGCGCCAGCAGTCAGACCCGGGACAGAAACACCGGGGAGCTGTTTTTT.

V is TRBV7-2 and J is TRBJ2-7; possibly TRBD1 for D (6 bases). Germline CDR1 is SGHTA and CDR2 is FQGNSA. V was clipped by 4 bases and J by 0 bases, with 16 bases between them. The length of the CDR3 is 16 residues. The CDR3 loop reads CASSYPPTGSSYEQYF. The CDR3, as DNA: TGTGCCAGCAGCTACCCCCCGACAGGAAGCTCCTACGAGCAGTACTTC. The full variable domain, in which reference TRBV7-2 and TRBJ2-7 provide the parts outside the CDR3, is GAGVSQSPSNKVTEKGKDVELRCDPISGHTALYWYRQSLGQGLEFLIYFQGNSAPDKSGLPSDRFSAERTGGSVSTLTIQRTQQEDSAVYLCASSYPPTGSSYEQYFGPGTRLTVT.

This chain joins TRBV7-8 and TRBJ2-7; 8 bases agree with TRBD2. The germline CDR1 and CDR2 sequences are SGHVS and FQNEAQ. The CDR3 length is 15 residues. Trimming at V came to 7 bases and at J to 5 bases, leaving 13 bases not matched to a gene. The CDR3 sequence: CASTLPGGGRDEQYF. In nucleotides, the CDR3 is TGTGCCAGCACTCTACCCGGCGGGGGGAGAGACGAGCAGTACTTC.

This rearrangement joins TRBV5-6 to TRBJ1-2; TRBD1 matches at 11 bases. This CDR3 region has 16 residues. Germline loops: CDR1 SGHDT, CDR2 YYEEEE. The junction had 10 bases not matched to a gene; V was cut back by 4 bases and J by 5 bases. The CDR3 reads CASSQDRGRRGYGYTF. The CDR3 bases are TGTGCCAGCAGCCAGGACAGGGGGCGTCGTGGATATGGCTACACCTTC.

The V gene is TRBV4-1, the J gene TRBJ2-7; 12 positions agree with TRBD1. Trimming cost V 2 bases and J 4 bases; bases outside gene matches: 6. CDR3 length equals 16 residues. The germline V gene encodes CDR1 MGHRA and CDR2 YSYEKL. This CDR3 is CASSQRGQGAAYEQYF. The DNA for the CDR3 is TGCGCCAGCAGCCAAAGGGGACAGGGGGCGGCGTACGAGCAGTACTTC.

V gene TRBV19 combines with J gene TRBJ1-3; D unresolved. The germline V gene encodes CDR1 LNHDA and CDR2 SQIVND (reference sequence). The CDR3 loop spans 16 amino acids. V was shortened by 3 bases and J by 0 bases, with 12 bases between the two germline ends. CDR3 sequence: CASSMQAFLSGNTIYF. The CDR3 DNA is TGTGCCAGTAGTATGCAGGCTTTCCTCTCTGGAAACACCATATATTTT.

The rearrangement links TRBV5-5 to TRBJ2-1, with D possibly matching TRBD1 (6 bases). V was pared by 4 bases and J by 8 bases, with 19 bases between. The CDR3 covers 15 residues. Per germline, CDR1 SGHKS and CDR2 YYEKEE (reference sequence). The CDR3 here is CASSPDRTYTDEQFF. CDR3 bases: TGTGCCAGCAGCCCCGACAGGACGTATACCGATGAGCAGTTCTTC.

The chain couples TRBV6-5 to TRBJ2-1; 8 bases agree with TRBD1. Trimming took 5 bases from V and 7 from J; bases not matched to a gene: 10. This CDR3 contains 15 residues. From germline, CDR1 is MNHEY and CDR2 SVGAGI. The CDR3 spells CASSQQPDRANEQFF. The CDR3 region has the DNA TGTGCCAGCAGTCAACAGCCGGACAGGGCAAATGAGCAGTTCTTC.

A few counts support this clone. The CDR3 nucleotides read TGTGCCAGCAGCCCGGGACAGAACTACGAGCAGTACTTC. Its protein is CASSPGQNYEQYF. This sequence joins TRBV6-5 and TRBJ2-7; 7 nucleotides agree with TRBD1. The J segment lost 3 bases and the V segment lost 6 bases, leaving 5 bases of the junction unmatched. The CDR3 is made up of 13 amino acids. The germline CDR1 and CDR2 sequences are MNHEY and SVGAGI.

The rearrangement joins TRBV2 to TRBJ2-7, with TRBD2 identical over 8 bases. Looked up from germline, CDR1 is SNHLY and CDR2 is FYNNEI. Trimming cost V 3 bases and J 2 bases; bases outside gene matches: 6. CDR3 length: 15 amino acids. The CDR3 sequence is CASSEGRGGPYEQYF. The CDR3 DNA sequence: TGTGCCAGCAGTGAGGGACGGGGGGGCCCCTACGAGCAGTACTTC. The whole variable domain, remainder taken from reference TRBV2 and TRBJ2-7, is EPEVTQTPSHQVTQMGQEVILRCVPISNHLYFYWYRQILGQKVEFLVSFYNNEISEKSEIFDDQFSVERPDGSNFTLKIRSTKLEDSAMYFCASSEGRGGPYEQYFGPGTRLTVT.

V is TRBV11-2 and J is TRBJ1-1, with no clear D. Germline CDR1 and CDR2: SGHAT and FQNNGV. This CDR3 comprises 15 residues. With 5 bases removed from V and 5 bases from J, the gap between germline ends came to 18 bases. The CDR3 protein is CASSPPGSTETEAFF. CDR3 sequence (DNA): TGTGCCAGCAGCCCCCCCGGGTCAACCGAAACTGAAGCTTTCTTT. The variable domain in full, with the rest retrieved from reference TRBV11-2 and TRBJ1-1, is EAGVAQSPRYKIIEKRQSVAFWCNPISGHATLYWYQQILGQGPKLLIQFQNNGVVDDSQLPKDRFSAERLKGVDSTLKIQPAKLEDSAVYLCASSPPGSTETEAFFGQGTRLTVV.

This chain joins TRBV6-1 and TRBJ2-5, with D unclear. The CDR3 consists of 13 residues. Germline-derived CDR1 and CDR2 are MNHNS and SASEGT. V was pared by 2 bases and J by 3 bases, with 7 bases between. The CDR3 here is CASSETLKETQYF. DNA of the CDR3: TGTGCCAGCAGTGAAACCCTAAAAGAGACCCAGTACTTC.

The chain recombines TRBV21-1 with TRBJ1-3; the table's D call of TRBD1 was not tested on the DNA. TRBV21-1 is classified as a pseudogene. The CDR3 spans 15 residues. The CDR3 spells CASSKRGLSGNTIYF. DNA of the CDR3: TGTGCCAGCAGCAAGAGGGGGCTCTCTGGAAACACCATATATTTT.

The V gene is TRBV27, the J gene TRBJ2-7; D remains unclear. The V end lost 2 bases, the J end lost 0 bases, and 8 bases lay between the germline ends. From germline, CDR1 is MNHEY and CDR2 SMNVEV (reference sequence). The CDR3 extends over 14 amino acids. CDR3 in amino acids: CASSLKPHSYEQYF. DNA for the CDR3: TGTGCCAGCAGTTTAAAGCCCCACTCCTACGAGCAGTACTTC.

This clone is medium-sized by share. The chain is built from TRBV6-4 and TRBJ2-2; TRBD1 agrees at 7 bases. This CDR3 comprises 14 residues. The V gene's germline CDR1 is MRHNA and CDR2 SNTAGT. The trim removed 7 bases at V and 6 bases at J, leaving 8 bases unmatched. The CDR3 reads CASKEGGSAGELFF. The DNA for the CDR3 is TGTGCCAGCAAGGAAGGGGGCTCCGCCGGGGAGCTGTTTTTT.

The V gene is TRBV19, the J gene TRBJ2-5; weak D call: TRBD2 (6 bases). CDR3 size: 14 residues. Trimming removed 6 bases from V and 4 bases from J, with 15 bases in between. Per the germline V gene, CDR1 is LNHDA and CDR2 is SQIVND (reference sequence). The CDR3 nucleotides read TGTGCCAGTAGGAACGGCGGGGCTGGAGAGACCCAGTACTTC. Residues: CASRNGGAGETQYF.

The count of this clone is one. The chain has TRBV7-6 and TRBJ2-1; 8 nucleotides match TRBD2. Germline CDR1 reads SGHVS; CDR2 reads FNYEAQ. With 2 bases clipped from V and 8 bases from J, the junction kept 5 bases outside the gene matches. The CDR3 contains 14 residues. DNA for the CDR3: TGTGCCAGCAGCTTATTGCGGGGGGCCGATGAGCAGTTCTTC. Protein: CASSLLRGADEQFF.

The V call is TRBV19, the J call TRBJ1-2; TRBD1 agrees at 7 bases. CDR3 length equals 14 residues. Trimming removed 4 bases from V and 7 bases from J; junction bases left unmatched: 9. In germline, CDR1 is LNHDA, CDR2 SQIVND (reference sequence). CDR3 in amino acids: CASSTRQGGLGYTF. Here the CDR3 DNA reads TGTGCCAGTAGTACCCGACAGGGAGGACTTGGCTACACCTTC.

This clone was counted once. The chain carries TRBV6-4 and TRBJ2-1, with TRBD1 identical over 8 bases. Losses at the gene ends were 5 bases for V and 6 bases for J; bases not matched to a gene: 6. CDR1 and CDR2 from the germline V gene are MRHNA and SNTAGT. This CDR3 is 14 amino acids long. CDR3: CASSLDRVGNEQFF. CDR3 DNA sequence: TGTGCCAGCAGTCTGGACAGGGTGGGCAATGAGCAGTTCTTC.

The chain combines TRBV6-5 with TRBJ1-3; the D is unclear. The germline CDR1 and CDR2 sequences are MNHEY and SVGAGI. V was pared by 2 bases and J by 8 bases, with 16 bases between. The CDR3 has 15 residues. CDR3 sequence reads: CASSYAGVDGHTIYF. Here the CDR3 DNA reads TGTGCCAGCAGTTACGCCGGGGTAGACGGTCACACCATATATTTT.

This sequence joins TRBV4-3 and TRBJ2-7; 7 bases align to TRBD2. V lost 3 bases, J lost 4 bases, and 12 bases stayed unmatched. The CDR3 loop spans 16 amino acids. The germline V gene has CDR1 LGHNA and CDR2 YSLEER. The CDR3 protein is CASSQVWRGIPYEQYF. The CDR3 DNA reads as TGCGCCAGCAGCCAGGTCTGGCGGGGGATTCCGTACGAGCAGTACTTC.

This chain joins TRBV28 and TRBJ2-3; 9 bases align to TRBD2. Germline-derived CDR1 and CDR2 are MDHEN and SYDVKM. This CDR3 comprises 16 residues. Trimming at V came to 4 bases and at J to 0 bases, leaving 5 bases not matched to a gene. The CDR3 bases are TGTGCCAGCAGTTCCGGACTAGCGCTCAGCACAGATACGCAGTATTTT. Translating gives CASSSGLALSTDTQYF.

The chain couples TRBV7-2 to TRBJ1-4; tentatively, D is TRBD1 (5 bases). V gave up 8 bases and J gave up 4 bases, with 14 bases separating them. The CDR3 runs 14 residues. From germline, CDR1 is SGHTA and CDR2 FQGNSA. CDR3 residues: CASATGGGNEKLFF. The CDR3 DNA reads as TGTGCCAGCGCCACGGGGGGGGGTAATGAAAAACTGTTTTTT.

This clone was counted between two and nine times. The gene calls are TRBV5-1 and TRBJ1-2; TRBD1 matches 10 bases. Germline V gene data show CDR1 as SGHRS and CDR2 as YFSETQ. Trimming cost V 6 bases and J 7 bases; bases outside gene matches: 9. CDR3 size: 14 residues. The CDR3 DNA is TGCGCCAGCAACAACAGACAGGGGGCCTCTGGCTACACCTTC. It is translated as CASNNRQGASGYTF.

This clone has more than one count but fewer than ten. The V call is TRBV30, the J call TRBJ2-5, with D perhaps matching TRBD1 (6 bases). Germline loops: CDR1 GTSNPN, CDR2 SVGIG (reference sequence). The CDR3 consists of 20 residues. The germline V and J ends were trimmed by 7 bases and 0 bases, with 33 bases remaining between them. CDR3 DNA: TGTGCCTCCCCACCCGACACAGGACAGCCCGCGAAGTTGGACCAAGAGACCCAGTACTTC. Translating gives CASPPDTGQPAKLDQETQYF. Drawing the rest from reference TRBV30 and TRBJ2-5, the complete variable domain is SQTIHQWPATLVQPVGSPLSLECTVEGTSNPNLYWYRQAAGRGLQLLFYSVGIGQISSEVPQNLSASRPQDRQFILSSKKLLLSDSGFYLCASPPDTGQPAKLDQETQYFGPGTRLLVL.

The genes are TRBV5-1 and TRBJ2-3; 8 bases map to TRBD1. Looked up from germline, CDR1 is SGHRS and CDR2 is YFSETQ. This CDR3 is built from 15 residues. J was trimmed by 6 bases and V by 0 bases; bases with no gene match: 6. CDR3 bases: TGCGCCAGCAGCTTGGGGGCAGGGGGCAGGGATACGCAGTATTTT. This encodes CASSLGAGGRDTQYF.

V is TRBV9 and J is TRBJ1-2; TRBD1 is a possible D gene (5 bases). V was pared by 4 bases and J by 4 bases, with 14 bases between. The V gene's germline CDR1 is SGDLS and CDR2 YYNGEE. The CDR3 runs to 14 residues. CDR3 sequence reads: CASSPWEGPYGYTF. The CDR3 bases are TGTGCCAGCAGCCCTTGGGAGGGGCCCTATGGCTACACCTTC.